This T cell receptor beta chain was documented in a study of T cells in localized non-small cell lung cancer. As concerns this clone: Antigen: not known.

Germline V lookup: CDR1 SGHNT, CDR2 YENEEA. Deletions cut 1 base from V and 2 bases from J, with 8 bases between. The CDR3 totals 14 residues. Some clones are missing from TCRdb's copy, which holds only in-frame ones; the method was immunoSEQ multiplex PCR. The sample has some 49,000 clones, 81% seen once; the top ten hold over 15%. Whole-study findings and limits: In adjacent lung, a median about 50 of the top 100 tumor clones were found.

The genes are TRBV11-3 and TRBJ2-5; D not certain. This receptor was obtained from a man aged 35 to 70 with stage III lung adenocarcinoma. Specimen: peripheral blood mononuclear cells, collected before any cancer treatment. The CDR3 region has the DNA TGTGCCAGCAGCTTAGGGGGTTCTCAAGAGACCCAGTACTTC. Encoded protein: CASSLGGSQETQYF.